This T cell receptor beta chain was identified in a study of T cells in Graves' hyperthyroidism and ophthalmopathy. The investigators amplified TCR beta CDR3 regions from RNA transcripts. RT-PCR in the first round (using the HTBI primer set) targeted the TCR CDR3. TCRdb passed the multiplex PCR reads through MiXCR, listing each CDR3 protein once. Of about 400,000 distinct CDR3 sequences listed, about 14% were seen once; the top ten hold roughly a fifth. The sample comprised blood. This clonotype originated in a woman aged 25 to 39 with Graves' ophthalmopathy.

The CDR3 sequence is CATSDLAPSTGGQETQYF. CDR3 in DNA: TGTGCCACCAGTGATTTGGCCCCCTCTACAGGGGGCCAAGAGACCCAGTACTTC. This sequence joins TRBV24-1 and TRBJ2-5, with 8 bases identical to TRBD1. Trimming cost V 0 bases and J 1 base; bases outside gene matches: 9. CDR1 and CDR2 (germline): KGHDR, SFDVKD. The CDR3 runs to 18 residues.